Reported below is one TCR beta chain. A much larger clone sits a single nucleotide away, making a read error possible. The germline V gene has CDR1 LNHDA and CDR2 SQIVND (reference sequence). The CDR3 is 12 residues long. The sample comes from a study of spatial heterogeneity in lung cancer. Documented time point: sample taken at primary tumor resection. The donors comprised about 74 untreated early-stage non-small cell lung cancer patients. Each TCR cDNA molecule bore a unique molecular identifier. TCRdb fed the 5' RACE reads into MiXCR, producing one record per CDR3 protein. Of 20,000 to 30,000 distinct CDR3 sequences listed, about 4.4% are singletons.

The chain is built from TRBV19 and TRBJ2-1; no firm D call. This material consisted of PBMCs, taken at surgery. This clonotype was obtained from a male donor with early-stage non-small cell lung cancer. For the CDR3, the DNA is TGTGCCGGTAGTATGTGGGGAAATGAGCAGTTCTTC. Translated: CAGSMWGNEQFF.